These T cell receptor beta chains were read from a single sample in a study of response to subunit inactivated influenza vaccine. Via MiXCR, TCRdb re-called the RT-PCR reads, giving one row per CDR3 protein. Of about 540,000 distinct CDR3 sequences listed, roughly 25% are singletons. Another study also made use of these data, one on T cells expressing NK-cell markers.

The input for sequencing was CD4+ T cells sorted from PBMCs, taken about 12 days after vaccination. Every receptor here comes from a man aged 45 to 65 who received an inactivated influenza vaccine. Each CDR3 is given with its conserved first and last residue.

>15|TRBV6-1
CASSEIVASTDTQYF
>14|TRBV5-1
CASSLASIGEKLFF
>14|TRBV3-1
CASSLTGARTPLHF
>15|TRBV28
CASRGQGVSYNEQFF
>16|TRBV20-1
CSARRFSVLGANVLTF
>15|TRBV12-3/TRBV12-4
CASSPASGSAGELFF
>16|TRBV7-2
CASSRDSQLTNEKLFF
>15|TRBV20-1
CSARSLAGSSYEQYF
>14|TRBV3-1
CASSQAGTVYGYTF
>17|TRBV6-1
CASSPGGINSGANVLTF
>14|TRBV29-1
CSVEGTGMVSEQFF
>12|TRBV29-1
CSVDLVYNEQFF
>10|TRBV20-1
CRGRGTEAFF
>12|TRBV10-3
CAMGDSYNEQFF
>15|TRBV7-9
CASSTGTGQYSPLHF
>14|TRBV11-2
CASSPTRDYNEQFF
>13|TRBV20-1
CSAGDRLGNTIYF
>19|TRBV24-1
CATSDSAGGPQLAKNIQYF
>15|TRBV7-9
CASRSGQREGPVEFF
>15|TRBV4-3
CASSQDMKPTDTQYF
>12|TRBV20-1
CSVRLGNSPLHF
>14|TRBV18
CASSPPLSGSGYTF
>14|TRBV5-1
CASSPSTRSNEQFF
>15|TRBV12-3/TRBV12-4
CASSLSARLYNEQFF
>18|TRBV4-3
CASSLLLGGSGSYNEQFF
>14|TRBV5-1
CASSLAASVNEQFF
>13|TRBV29-1
CSVSRRLSTEAFF
>14|TRBV7-2
CASSTRGGSYEQYF
>14|TRBV20-1
CRTVLLWTGNTIYF
>16|TRBV20-1
CSARVGLPQNRVEQFF
>21|TRBV20-1
CSARAGTSGSRWGGNTGELFF
>12|TRBV29-1
CSGGTRSTEAFF
>15|TRBV7-2
CASSLGALHTNEQFF
>16|TRBV5-1
CASSLGDRTTNEKLFF
>14|TRBV2
CASSNGFLNYEQYF
>13|TRBV28
CASTWGYNQPQHF
>13|TRBV7-2
CASSFQDGDTQYF
>16|TRBV4-2
CASSQELAGNQETQYF
>13|TRBV12-2
CASRLLFASEAFF
>16|TRBV6-2/TRBV6-3
CASSSPPGAGGSEQYF